This T cell receptor (beta chain) stems from a study of tumor-infiltrating lymphocytes in primary liver carcinoma. About the research overall: The study enrolled male and female patients aged 30 to 69 years. The study's findings and limits: Tumors significantly exceeded blood in top-250-clone fraction (p = 0.039). Overlap in tumor-adjacent and tumor-blood pairs fell below that of tumor region pairs.

From approximately 0.5 ug of total RNA, TCR beta-specific cDNA was reverse-transcribed using a constant-region primer. Library construction for TCR beta comprised three nested multiplex PCR rounds performed with slightly modified ARM-PCR. TRBV1-TRBV30 forward primers paired with a C-beta reverse primer drove the first two PCR rounds, about 11 cycles each. TCRdb passed the multiplex PCR reads through MiXCR, listing each CDR3 protein once. The sample consists of 90,000 to 150,000 distinct CDR3 sequences, around 65% of them appearing once. To note about this clonotype: Its antigen is not known.

The CDR3 is 18 residues long. Trimming pared 7 bases from V and 6 bases from J, leaving 29 bases between. Taking roughly 18-32 mg of unsorted bulk tissue, the authors co-extracted RNA and DNA. None of the patients had received treatment, and all had chronic HBV infection. V usage is TRBV12-3 or TRBV12-4 and J usage is TRBJ2-3, with D perhaps matching TRBD2 (5 bases). The sequencing sample was made of tumor-adjacent normal liver tissue. The clonotype was recovered from a woman aged 55-69 years with primary liver carcinoma and hepatitis B virus infection. CDR3 sequence: CASNFFLAGGQEDDTQYF. The CDR3 coding sequence is TGTGCCAGCAATTTCTTTCTCGCTGGCGGCCAGGAGGACGATACGCAGTATTTT.